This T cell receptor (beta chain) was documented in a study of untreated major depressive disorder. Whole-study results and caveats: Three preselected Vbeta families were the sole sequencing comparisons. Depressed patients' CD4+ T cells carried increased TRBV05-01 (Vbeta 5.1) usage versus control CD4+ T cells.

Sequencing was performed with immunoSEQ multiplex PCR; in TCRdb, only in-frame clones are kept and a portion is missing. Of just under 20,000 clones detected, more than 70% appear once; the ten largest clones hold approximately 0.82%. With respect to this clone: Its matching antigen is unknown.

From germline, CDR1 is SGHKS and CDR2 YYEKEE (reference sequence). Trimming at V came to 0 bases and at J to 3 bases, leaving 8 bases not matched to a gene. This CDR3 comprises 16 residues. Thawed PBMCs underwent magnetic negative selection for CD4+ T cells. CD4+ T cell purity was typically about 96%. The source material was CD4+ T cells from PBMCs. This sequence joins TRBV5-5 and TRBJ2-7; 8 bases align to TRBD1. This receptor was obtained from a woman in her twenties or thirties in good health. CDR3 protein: CASSLAGQGGSYEQYF. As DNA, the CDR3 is TGTGCCAGCAGCTTGGCTGGACAGGGCGGAAGCTACGAGCAGTACTTC.